The 4 T cell receptor beta chains presented below share a single source sample, sequenced in a study of blood T cell repertoires in COVID-19. Profiled with immunoSEQ multiplex PCR; TCRdb holds only in-frame clones, not every one. The sample lists just under 85,000 clones; about 86% were seen once. The sample was peripheral blood. These receptors were collected from a woman in her fifties or sixties with acute or convalescent COVID-19.

V gene TRBV29-1 combines with J gene TRBJ2-1, with D uncertain. Germline loops: CDR1 SQVTM, CDR2 ANQGSEA. The ends were cut back, 3 bases at V and 8 bases at J, with 11 bases in the middle. The CDR3 contains 12 residues. CDR3 nucleotides: TGCAGCGTTGACCACAGTGTGGATGAGCAGTTCTTC. Protein: CSVDHSVDEQFF.

The chain combines TRBV10-3 with TRBJ2-5; 9 nucleotides align to TRBD2. In germline, CDR1 is ENHRY, CDR2 SYGVKD. V gave up 0 bases and J gave up 5 bases; unmatched junction bases: 10. CDR3 length: 17 residues. The CDR3 DNA is TGTGCCATCAGTGAGTCGGGCCAAGCGGGGGGACTGGAGACCCAGTACTTC. It specifies CAISESGQAGGLETQYF.

This chain joins TRBV18 and TRBJ1-1, with D unclear. The germline CDR1 and CDR2 sequences are KGHSH and LQKENI. V lost 2 bases to trimming and J lost 0 bases, with 4 bases between them. This CDR3 has 13 amino acids. In DNA, the CDR3 is TGTGCCAGCTCACCAGCGGTGAACACTGAAGCTTTCTTT. Translation: CASSPAVNTEAFF.

J is TRBJ2-3 and V is TRBV10-3; D might be TRBD1 (6 bases). The CDR3 contains 14 residues. Germline V gene data show CDR1 as ENHRY and CDR2 as SYGVKD. V lost 0 bases to trimming and J lost 3 bases, with 7 bases between them. CDR3 sequence reads: CAISESGTTDTQYF. The CDR3, as DNA: TGTGCCATCAGTGAGTCCGGGACAACAGATACGCAGTATTTT.